The 32 T cell receptor beta chains given below trace back to one sample, sequenced in a study of T cell responses to AZD1222 COVID-19 vaccine. Profiled with immunoSEQ multiplex PCR; TCRdb holds only in-frame clones, not every one. Seen here are 150,000 to 200,000 clones, 88% observed once, and the top ten hold roughly 5.5%. Sequenced material: peripheral blood, taken on day 0 of AZD1222 vaccination. These receptors were collected from an adult in good health.

The gene calls are TRBV18 and TRBJ1-2; D is possibly TRBD1 (5 bases). V was cut by 9 bases and J by 0 bases, with 17 bases left in between. Germline loops: CDR1 KGHSH, CDR2 LQKENI. The CDR3 consists of 15 residues. CDR3: CASRDLVSPNYGYTF. CDR3 nucleotides: TGTGCCAGTCGGGACCTAGTTTCCCCTAACTATGGCTACACCTTC.

This chain connects TRBV5-1 to TRBJ1-4; tentatively, D is TRBD1 (6 bases). V gave up 4 bases and J gave up 5 bases, with 18 bases separating them. Germline CDR1 is SGHRS and CDR2 is YFSETQ. The CDR3 totals 16 residues. CDR3 DNA: TGCGCCAGCAGCGAAATCGGCGGGGACAAAAATGAAAAACTGTTTTTT. Translated: CASSEIGGDKNEKLFF. Looking up the rest from reference TRBV5-1 and TRBJ1-4 gives the full variable domain: KAGVTQTPRYLIKTRGQQVTLSCSPISGHRSVSWYQQTPGQGLQFLFEYFSETQRNKGNFPGRFSGRQFSNSRSEMNVSTLELGDSALYLCASSEIGGDKNEKLFFGSGTQLSVL.

This chain uses TRBV30 with TRBJ2-7; TRBD2 matches 13 bases. V lost 2 bases to trimming and J lost 4 bases; unmatched junction nucleotides: 2. Germline V CDR1 and CDR2: GTSNPN, SVGIG (reference sequence). The CDR3 contains 14 residues. The CDR3 coding sequence is TGTGCCTGGAGTAAACTAGCGGGAGGGTACGAGCAGTACTTC. Its protein product is CAWSKLAGGYEQYF.

Details on this clone: In the same sample, other DNA sequences code for this CDR3. The V and J genes are TRBV14 and TRBJ1-1; weak D call: TRBD1 (5 bases). With 2 bases removed from V and 2 bases from J, the gap between germline ends came to 6 bases. The CDR3 consists of 13 residues. CDR1 is SGHDN and CDR2 is FVKESK in the germline V gene. As DNA, the CDR3 is TGTGCCAGCAGCCAACAGGGAAACACTGAAGCTTTCTTT. Amino acid sequence: CASSQQGNTEAFF.

This sequence joins TRBV30 and TRBJ2-3, with 11 nucleotides matching TRBD1. Trimming at V came to 2 bases and at J to 3 bases, leaving 10 bases not matched to a gene. Per germline, CDR1 GTSNPN and CDR2 SVGIG (reference sequence). The CDR3 is made up of 17 amino acids. In DNA, the CDR3 is TGTGCCTGGAGTCCTCCAAGTTGGGACAGGGGGACAGATACGCAGTATTTT. Its protein is CAWSPPSWDRGTDTQYF.

The chain carries TRBV28 and TRBJ2-5; D may be TRBD1 (5 bases). The germline V gene has CDR1 MDHEN and CDR2 SYDVKM. Trimming removed 7 bases at V and 1 base at J, with 13 bases between. The CDR3 sequence is 14 residues long. In DNA, the CDR3 is TGTGCCAGCAAGGGTGGGGCCCTCCAAGAGACCCAGTACTTC. Its translation is CASKGGALQETQYF.

The rearrangement links TRBV27 to TRBJ1-2; TRBD1 aligns across 10 bases. V shed 4 bases and J 7 bases; nucleotides not matched to a gene: 9. Germline V lookup: CDR1 MNHEY, CDR2 SMNVEV (reference sequence). The CDR3 consists of 15 residues. In DNA, the CDR3 is TGTGCCAGCAGTTCATTTGGGACAGGGGAGGTTGGCTACACCTTC. This translates into CASSSFGTGEVGYTF.

This clone was recorded only once. The rearrangement joins TRBV19 to TRBJ1-1; the match to TRBD1 covers 10 bases. Germline CDR1 and CDR2: LNHDA and SQIVND (reference sequence). This CDR3 is 14 amino acids long. V trimming: 5 bases; J trimming: 4 bases; junction bases outside the gene matches: 4. The CDR3 region is CASSARDRGTEAFF. CDR3 in DNA: TGTGCCAGTAGTGCCCGGGACAGGGGCACTGAAGCTTTCTTT.

The rearrangement joins TRBV10-3 to TRBJ2-5; D possibly corresponds to TRBD2 (6 bases). This CDR3 contains 13 residues. Germline values: CDR1 ENHRY, CDR2 SYGVKD. V was pared by 8 bases and J by 2 bases, with 12 bases between. The CDR3 spells CAIAGGGQETQYF. The CDR3 bases are TGTGCCATCGCCGGGGGAGGTCAAGAGACCCAGTACTTC.

V and J are TRBV7-6 and TRBJ1-3, with D possibly matching TRBD1 (5 bases). The CDR3 length is 15 residues. Germline V gene lookup returns CDR1 SGHVS and CDR2 FNYEAQ. V lost 5 bases, J lost 0 bases, and 11 bases lay in between. The CDR3 DNA sequence: TGTGCCAGCAGCGCCGGGACCGACTCTGGAAACACCATATATTTT. Amino acid sequence: CASSAGTDSGNTIYF.

V usage is TRBV10-2 and J usage is TRBJ1-6; 9 bases agree with TRBD1. This CDR3 has 18 residues. CDR1 WSHSY and CDR2 SAAADI come from the germline V gene. The ends lost 6 bases at V and 0 bases at J; junction bases unmatched: 9. The CDR3 DNA sequence: TGCGCCAGCAGGGACAGGGGAGGTTTAAACTCCTATAATTCACCCCTCCACTTT. Its protein product is CASRDRGGLNSYNSPLHF.

The rearrangement uses TRBV6-5 and TRBJ2-6; D is unclear. Looked up from germline, CDR1 is MNHEY and CDR2 is SVGAGI. V gave up 4 bases and J gave up 5 bases, with 12 bases separating them. The CDR3 is 15 amino acids. CDR3 protein: CASSFSGPWANVLTF. The CDR3, as DNA: TGTGCCAGCAGTTTTTCGGGTCCATGGGCCAACGTCCTGACTTTC.

The chain has TRBV30 and TRBJ1-1; the match to TRBD1 covers 7 bases. The germline V gene encodes CDR1 GTSNPN and CDR2 SVGIG (reference sequence). The CDR3 runs 13 residues. The ends lost 5 bases at V and 5 bases at J; junction bases unmatched: 8. CDR3 region: CAWDQGGSTEAFF. As DNA, the CDR3 is TGTGCCTGGGATCAGGGGGGTAGTACTGAAGCTTTCTTT.

The chain is built from TRBV12-5 and TRBJ1-1; D gene uncertain. This CDR3 region has 14 residues. The germline CDR1 and CDR2 sequences are LGHNT and FRNRAP. The V end was cut by 1 base, the J end by 6 bases, with 12 bases between. The CDR3 reads CASGLGLAGAEAFF. The CDR3 coding sequence is TGTGCTAGTGGTTTGGGACTGGCAGGAGCTGAAGCTTTCTTT.

This chain uses TRBV5-6 with TRBJ1-1; no clear D gene. This CDR3 comprises 16 residues. Germline assignment: CDR1 SGHDT and CDR2 YYEEEE. The V gene lost 4 bases and the J gene lost 3 bases, with 19 bases spanning the gap. The CDR3 region has the DNA TGTGCCAGCAGCCCATACAGAAAGGGAAGGGACACTGAAGCTTTCTTT. Its translation: CASSPYRKGRDTEAFF.

At least ten counts were recorded for this clone. This specimen includes other DNA sequences encoding the same CDR3. This CDR3 reads CASSVGQRTDTQYF. As DNA, the CDR3 is TGTGCCAGCAGCGTAGGACAGAGGACAGATACGCAGTATTTT. The V and J genes are TRBV9 and TRBJ2-3, with D perhaps TRBD1 (5 bases). This CDR3 spans 14 amino acids. V lost 0 bases, J lost 3 bases, and 8 bases lay in between. The germline V gene encodes CDR1 SGDLS and CDR2 YYNGEE.

The chain has TRBV30 and TRBJ1-6; tentatively, D is TRBD1 (6 bases). The V gene's germline CDR1 is GTSNPN and CDR2 SVGIG (reference sequence). The V end lost 2 bases, the J end lost 8 bases, and 19 bases lay between the germline ends. CDR3 length: 16 amino acids. CDR3 region: CAWSLGGGTLDSPLHF. In DNA, the CDR3 is TGTGCCTGGAGTCTTGGGGGGGGGACATTGGATTCACCCCTCCACTTT.

The chain recombines TRBV28 with TRBJ2-7; 7 bases are shared with TRBD1. In germline, CDR1 is MDHEN, CDR2 SYDVKM. V was pared by 1 base and J by 4 bases, with 13 bases of the junction left unmatched. The CDR3 is made up of 17 amino acids. The CDR3 sequence is CASSLFSLARGRYEQYF. For the CDR3, the DNA is TGTGCCAGCAGTTTATTCTCCCTCGCCAGGGGGAGATACGAGCAGTACTTC.

The V and J genes are TRBV7-2 and TRBJ2-1; possible D gene TRBD2, 6 bases. Per germline, CDR1 SGHTA and CDR2 FQGNSA. This CDR3 spans 13 amino acids. V was shortened by 2 bases and J by 6 bases, with 8 bases between the two germline ends. The CDR3: CASSLSGLNEQFF. The CDR3 region has the DNA TGTGCCAGCAGCTTAAGCGGGCTCAATGAGCAGTTCTTC.

The rearrangement uses TRBV2 and TRBJ1-5, with TRBD1 identical over 7 bases. Germline V gene data show CDR1 as SNHLY and CDR2 as FYNNEI. This CDR3 region has 17 residues. The junction had 17 bases not matched to a gene; V was cut back by 7 bases and J by 5 bases. DNA for the CDR3: TGTGCCAGCACGAAAAGTGACAGGGTTGCGGGGGATCAGCCCCAGCATTTT. Translating gives CASTKSDRVAGDQPQHF. Filled out from reference TRBV2 and TRBJ1-5, the complete variable domain reads EPEVTQTPSHQVTQMGQEVILRCVPISNHLYFYWYRQILGQKVEFLVSFYNNEISEKSEIFDDQFSVERPDGSNFTLKIRSTKLEDSAMYFCASTKSDRVAGDQPQHFGDGTRLSIL.

V usage is TRBV6-5 and J usage is TRBJ1-4; D remains ambiguous. V lost 7 bases and J 0 bases, leaving 9 bases between the germline ends. Germline V gene lookup returns CDR1 MNHEY and CDR2 SVGAGI. The CDR3 runs 14 residues. For the CDR3, the DNA is TGTGCCAGCAAATTGGGAGCAACTAATGAAAAACTGTTTTTT. The encoded protein is CASKLGATNEKLFF.

This rearrangement joins TRBV11-2 to TRBJ1-2, with 9 bases lining up with TRBD1. The germline gives CDR1 SGHAT, CDR2 FQNNGV. J was trimmed by 5 bases and V by 5 bases; bases with no gene match: 15. This CDR3 contains 17 residues. CDR3 nucleotides: TGTGCCAGCAGCGGATACGGGGACAGGGATCTATTTTATGGCTACACCTTC. Protein product: CASSGYGDRDLFYGYTF.

This sequence joins TRBV9 and TRBJ2-7; TRBD1 or TRBD2 may be the D gene (6 bases each). The CDR3 is 16 residues long. V lost 4 bases and J lost 5, with 22 bases in between. Germline CDR1 is SGDLS and CDR2 is YYNGEE. The CDR3 bases are TGTGCCAGCAGCCCACTGGGGGGAACAGGGCTGGACGAGCAGTACTTC. Translated: CASSPLGGTGLDEQYF.

The V call is TRBV2, the J call TRBJ2-7, with 13 positions matching TRBD2. CDR3 length: 15 amino acids. The J segment lost 4 bases and the V segment lost 6 bases, leaving 6 bases of the junction unmatched. From germline, CDR1 is SNHLY and CDR2 FYNNEI. The CDR3 DNA sequence: TGTGCCAGCAGCAAGACTAGCGGGAGGTCGTACGAGCAGTACTTC. This gives the protein CASSKTSGRSYEQYF.

The J gene is TRBJ2-2, the V gene TRBV6-5; TRBD1 matches at 7 bases. V shed 0 bases and J 6 bases; nucleotides not matched to a gene: 4. This CDR3 spans 15 amino acids. From germline, CDR1 is MNHEY and CDR2 SVGAGI. Written as DNA, the CDR3 is TGTGCCAGCAGTTACTCGAGGGGGCCCGCCGGGGAGCTGTTTTTT. Translated, it gives CASSYSRGPAGELFF.

The V gene is TRBV29-1, the J gene TRBJ2-7; a weak D match, TRBD1 (6 bases). Germline V gene data show CDR1 as SQVTM and CDR2 as ANQGSEA. CDR3 length: 11 residues. Trimming stripped 4 bases from V and 4 bases from J, with 8 bases between. CDR3: CSVGDNYEQYF. In DNA form, the CDR3 reads TGCAGCGTTGGGGACAATTACGAGCAGTACTTC.

J is TRBJ2-6 and V is TRBV9, with D maybe TRBD1 (5 bases). CDR1 is SGDLS and CDR2 is YYNGEE in the germline V gene. The V and J ends lost 4 bases and 0 bases respectively, with 14 bases between them. The CDR3 spans 17 residues. CDR3 coding DNA: TGTGCCAGCAGCTCCGGACACCGAGCCTCTGGGGCCAACGTCCTGACTTTC. Its translation: CASSSGHRASGANVLTF.

There are a few counts of this clone. The rearrangement joins TRBV28 to TRBJ1-2; perhaps TRBD1 as D (6 bases). The CDR3 is 14 residues long. The germline V gene encodes CDR1 MDHEN and CDR2 SYDVKM. V was clipped by 5 bases and J by 5 bases, with 15 bases between them. For the CDR3, the DNA is TGTGCCAGCAGTAAAGCGGGACAAACATATGGCTACACCTTC. Translated: CASSKAGQTYGYTF.

The rearrangement links TRBV6-1 to TRBJ1-5; D unresolved. The germline CDR1 and CDR2 sequences are MNHNS and SASEGT. V was clipped by 1 base and J by 5 bases, with 9 bases between them. The CDR3 is 14 residues long. The CDR3 DNA sequence: TGTGCCAGCAGTGAAGTGGGTGGGCATCAGCCCCAGCATTTT. Its protein is CASSEVGGHQPQHF.

This clone was recorded once. The rearrangement links TRBV10-3 to TRBJ2-3; no reliable D call. The CDR3 is 14 residues long. V dropped 4 bases and J dropped 1 base, with 9 bases sitting between them. In germline, CDR1 is ENHRY, CDR2 SYGVKD. CDR3 in amino acids: CAISVSLRTDTQYF. The CDR3 DNA follows: TGTGCCATCAGTGTCTCCCTCCGCACAGATACGCAGTATTTT.

The chain recombines TRBV6-2 or TRBV6-3 with TRBJ1-2, with a possible D match to TRBD1 (6 bases). CDR3 length: 12 residues. Germline CDR1 and CDR2: MNHEY and SVGEGT. V dropped 5 bases and J dropped 7 bases, with 11 bases sitting between them. CDR3 protein: CASSQQGLGYTF. For the CDR3, the DNA is TGTGCCAGCAGTCAACAGGGACTTGGCTACACCTTC.

V is TRBV7-9 and J is TRBJ1-2, with 8 bases matching TRBD1. The V gene end was trimmed by 1 base and the J gene end by 3 bases; junction bases not matched to a gene: 1. The CDR3 runs 14 residues. Germline V gene sequence: CDR1 SEHNR, CDR2 FQNEAQ (reference sequence). DNA of the CDR3: TGTGCCAGCAGCTTAGAACAGGGGGACTATGGCTACACCTTC. Translated: CASSLEQGDYGYTF.